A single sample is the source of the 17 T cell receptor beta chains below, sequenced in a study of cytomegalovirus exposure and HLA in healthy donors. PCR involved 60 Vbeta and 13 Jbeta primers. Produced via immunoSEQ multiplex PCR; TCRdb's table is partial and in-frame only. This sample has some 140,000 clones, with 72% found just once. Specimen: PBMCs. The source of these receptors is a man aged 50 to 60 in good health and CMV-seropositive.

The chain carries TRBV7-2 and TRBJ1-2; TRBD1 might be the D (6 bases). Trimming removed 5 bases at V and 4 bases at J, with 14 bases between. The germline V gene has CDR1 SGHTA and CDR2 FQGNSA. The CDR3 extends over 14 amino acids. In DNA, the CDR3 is TGTGCCAGCAGCCCGGCGGGGGCCGTCTATGGCTACACCTTC. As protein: CASSPAGAVYGYTF.

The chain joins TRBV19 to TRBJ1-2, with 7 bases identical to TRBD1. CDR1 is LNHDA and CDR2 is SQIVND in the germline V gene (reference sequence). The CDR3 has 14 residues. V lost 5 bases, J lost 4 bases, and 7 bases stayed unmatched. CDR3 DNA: TGTGCCAGTAGTGCTAGGGACAGACGCTATGGCTACACCTTC. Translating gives CASSARDRRYGYTF.

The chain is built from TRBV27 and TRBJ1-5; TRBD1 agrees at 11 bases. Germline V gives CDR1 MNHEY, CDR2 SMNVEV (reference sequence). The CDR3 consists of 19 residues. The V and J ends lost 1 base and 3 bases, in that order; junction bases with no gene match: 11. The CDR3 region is CASSLFRTGGMSSNQPQHF. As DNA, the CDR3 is TGTGCCAGCAGTTTATTTCGGACAGGGGGCATGTCTTCCAATCAGCCCCAGCATTTT.

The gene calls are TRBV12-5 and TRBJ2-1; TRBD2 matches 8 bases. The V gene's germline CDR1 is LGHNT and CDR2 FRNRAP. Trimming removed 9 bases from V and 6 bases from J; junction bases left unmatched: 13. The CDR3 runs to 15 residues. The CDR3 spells CASSLPGGPLNEQFF. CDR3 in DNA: TGTGCTAGCAGCCTCCCGGGAGGGCCTCTCAATGAGCAGTTCTTC. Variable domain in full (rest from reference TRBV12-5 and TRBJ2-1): DARVTQTPRHKVTEMGQEVTMRCQPILGHNTVFWYRQTMMQGLELLAYFRNRAPLDDSGMPKDRFSAEMPDATLATLKIQPSEPRDSAVYFCASSLPGGPLNEQFFGPGTRLTVL.

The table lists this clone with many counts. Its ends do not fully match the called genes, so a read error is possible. The CDR3 nucleotides are TGTGCTAGCAGCTCGACAGGGGGGACCCAGTACTTC. Its protein product is CASSSTGGTQYF. The V gene is TRBV7-7, the J gene TRBJ2-5; TRBD1 aligns across 9 bases. The CDR3 has 12 residues. The germline CDR1 and CDR2 sequences are SSHAT and FNYEAQ (reference sequence).

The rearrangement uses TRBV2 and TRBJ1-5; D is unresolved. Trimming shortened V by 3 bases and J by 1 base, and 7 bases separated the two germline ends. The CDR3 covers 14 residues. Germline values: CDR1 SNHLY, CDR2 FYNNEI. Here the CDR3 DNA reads TGTGCCAGCAGTGATCGGAGAAGCAATCAGCCCCAGCATTTT. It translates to CASSDRRSNQPQHF.

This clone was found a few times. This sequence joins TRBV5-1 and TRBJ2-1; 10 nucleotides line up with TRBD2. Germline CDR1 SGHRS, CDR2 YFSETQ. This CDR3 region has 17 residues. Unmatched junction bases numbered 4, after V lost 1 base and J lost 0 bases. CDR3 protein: CASSLNPSGSSYNEQFF. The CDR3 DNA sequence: TGCGCCAGCAGCTTGAATCCTAGCGGGAGCTCCTACAATGAGCAGTTCTTC.

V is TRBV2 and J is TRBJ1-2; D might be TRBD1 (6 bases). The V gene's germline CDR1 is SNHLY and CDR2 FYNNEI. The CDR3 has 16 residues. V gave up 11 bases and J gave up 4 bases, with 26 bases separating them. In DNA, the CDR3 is TGTGCCTTCAACCGAGGGGGAACAGGGTCGGTCTATGGCTACACCTTC. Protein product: CAFNRGGTGSVYGYTF.

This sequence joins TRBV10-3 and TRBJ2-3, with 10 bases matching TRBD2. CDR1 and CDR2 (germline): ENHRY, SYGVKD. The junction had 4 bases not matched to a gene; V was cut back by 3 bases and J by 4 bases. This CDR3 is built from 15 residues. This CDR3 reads CAISDERGGPDTQYF. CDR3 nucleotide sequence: TGTGCCATCAGTGACGAGCGGGGGGGACCAGATACGCAGTATTTT.

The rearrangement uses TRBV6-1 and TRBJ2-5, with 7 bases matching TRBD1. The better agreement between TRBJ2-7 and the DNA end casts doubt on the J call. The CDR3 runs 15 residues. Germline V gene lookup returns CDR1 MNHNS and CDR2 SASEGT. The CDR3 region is CASRQDRVLAYEQYF. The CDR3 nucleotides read TGTGCCAGCAGGCAAGACAGGGTTCTTGCCTACGAGCAGTACTTC.

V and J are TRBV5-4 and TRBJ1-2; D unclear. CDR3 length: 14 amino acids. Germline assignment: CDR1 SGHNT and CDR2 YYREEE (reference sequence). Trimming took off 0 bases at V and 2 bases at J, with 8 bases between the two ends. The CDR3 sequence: CASSLDPLNYGYTF. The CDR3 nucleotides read TGTGCCAGCAGCTTGGATCCGCTAAACTATGGCTACACCTTC. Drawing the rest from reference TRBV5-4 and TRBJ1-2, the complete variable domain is ETGVTQSPTHLIKTRGQQVTLRCSSQSGHNTVSWYQQALGQGPQFIFQYYREEENGRGNFPPRFSGLQFPNYSSELNVNALELDDSALYLCASSLDPLNYGYTFGSGTRLTVV.

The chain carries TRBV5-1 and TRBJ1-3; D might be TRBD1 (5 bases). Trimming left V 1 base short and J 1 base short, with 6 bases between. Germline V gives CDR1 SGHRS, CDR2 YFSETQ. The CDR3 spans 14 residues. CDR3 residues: CASSLRGSGNTIYF. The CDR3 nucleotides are TGCGCCAGCAGCTTGAGGGGTTCTGGAAACACCATATATTTT.

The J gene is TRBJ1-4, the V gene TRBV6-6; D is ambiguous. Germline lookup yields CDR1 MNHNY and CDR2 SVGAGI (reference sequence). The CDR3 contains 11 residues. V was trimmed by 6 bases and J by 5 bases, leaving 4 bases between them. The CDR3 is CASSSNEKLFF. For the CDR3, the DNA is TGTGCCAGCAGCTCGAATGAAAAACTGTTTTTT.

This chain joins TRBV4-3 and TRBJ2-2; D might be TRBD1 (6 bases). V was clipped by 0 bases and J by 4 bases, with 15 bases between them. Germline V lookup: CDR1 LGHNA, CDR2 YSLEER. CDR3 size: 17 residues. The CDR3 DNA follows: TGCGCCAGCAGCCAAGAGGCCAGGGGAAGGAGCACCGGGGAGCTGTTTTTT. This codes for CASSQEARGRSTGELFF.

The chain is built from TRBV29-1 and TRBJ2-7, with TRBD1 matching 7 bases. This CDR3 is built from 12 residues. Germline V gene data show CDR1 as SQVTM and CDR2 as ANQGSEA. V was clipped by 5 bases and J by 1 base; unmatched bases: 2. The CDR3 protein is CSVHRGSYEQYF. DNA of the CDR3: TGCAGCGTTCACAGGGGATCCTACGAGCAGTACTTC.

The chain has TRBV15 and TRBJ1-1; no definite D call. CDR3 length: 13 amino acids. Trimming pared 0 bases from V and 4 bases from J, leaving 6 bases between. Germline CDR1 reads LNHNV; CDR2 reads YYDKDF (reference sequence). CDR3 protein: CATSREGSTEAFF. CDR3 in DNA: TGTGCCACCAGCAGAGAGGGGAGCACTGAAGCTTTCTTT.

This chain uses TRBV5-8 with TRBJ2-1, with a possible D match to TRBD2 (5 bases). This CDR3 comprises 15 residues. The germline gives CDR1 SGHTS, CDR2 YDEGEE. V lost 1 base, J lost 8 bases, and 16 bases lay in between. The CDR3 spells CASSLREGSAHEQFF. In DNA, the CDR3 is TGTGCCAGCAGCTTGCGCGAGGGTAGTGCCCATGAGCAGTTCTTC.